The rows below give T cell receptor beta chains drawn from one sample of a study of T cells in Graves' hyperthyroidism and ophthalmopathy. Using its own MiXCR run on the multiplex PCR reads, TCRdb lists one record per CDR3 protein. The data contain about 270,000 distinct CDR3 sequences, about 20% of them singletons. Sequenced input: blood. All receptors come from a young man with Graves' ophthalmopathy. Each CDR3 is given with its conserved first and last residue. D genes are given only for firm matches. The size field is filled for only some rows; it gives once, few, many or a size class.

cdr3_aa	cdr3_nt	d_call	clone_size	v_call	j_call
CASSLRGANTEAFF	TGTGCCAGCAGTCTGAGGGGAGCGAACACTGAAGCTTTCTTT	.	few	TRBV7-9	TRBJ1-1
CASSTSGQNGYTF	TGTGCCAGCAGCACCTCCGGGCAGAATGGCTACACCTTC	.	many	TRBV11-3	TRBJ1-2
CASSARGGNTEAFF	TGTGCCAGCAGCGCCAGGGGCGGGAACACTGAAGCTTTCTTT	.	many	TRBV9	TRBJ1-1
CSASDRGKTDTQYF	TGCAGTGCCTCCGACAGGGGGAAGACAGATACGCAGTATTTT	TRBD1	many	TRBV20-1	TRBJ2-3
CASSLPGQGRSTEAFF	TGTGCCAGCAGCTTACCGGGACAGGGGCGAAGCACTGAAGCTTTCTTT	TRBD1	many	TRBV11-2	TRBJ1-1
CASSLNLEQYF	TGTGCCAGCAGCTTAAATCTCGAGCAGTACTTC	.	.	TRBV5-6	TRBJ2-7
CASSVSGPGTDTQYF	TGTGCCAGCTCCGTCTCGGGGCCGGGCACAGATACGCAGTATTTT	.	few	TRBV18	TRBJ2-3
CASSVMGEEDEKLFF	TGTGCCAGCAGCGTGATGGGGGAGGAGGATGAAAAACTGTTTTTT	.	.	TRBV9	TRBJ1-4
CASSFQPQGEQYF	TGTGCCAGCAGCTTTCAGCCCCAAGGCGAGCAGTACTTC	.	many	TRBV11-3	TRBJ2-7
CASSEGGGNEQFF	TGTGCCAGCAGCGAGGGGGGAGGCAATGAGCAGTTCTTC	.	few	TRBV5-4	TRBJ2-1
CASSPTGATDTQYF	TGTGCCAGCAGCCCGACAGGAGCCACAGATACGCAGTATTTT	.	many	TRBV7-3	TRBJ2-3
CASSERGSSYNEQFF	TGTGCCAGCAGTGAACGAGGGAGCTCCTACAATGAGCAGTTCTTC	.	many	TRBV6-1	TRBJ2-1
CASSLKVSSGELFF	TGTGCCAGCAGCTTGAAGGTCTCGTCCGGGGAGCTGTTTTTT	.	many	TRBV13	TRBJ2-2
CASGSRTGSGNTIYF	TGTGCTAGTGGCTCGAGGACAGGCTCTGGAAACACCATATATTTT	TRBD1	.	TRBV12-5	TRBJ1-3
CASSLPQASYNSPLHF	TGTGCCAGCAGTTTACCACAGGCCTCCTATAATTCACCCCTCCACTTT	.	few	TRBV28	TRBJ1-6
CASTPGGENTEAFF	TGTGCCAGCACTCCGGGGGGAGAAAACACTGAAGCTTTCTTT	.	many	TRBV2	TRBJ1-1
CSAVGGFPDTQYF	TGCAGTGCTGTCGGAGGGTTCCCAGATACGCAGTATTTT	.	.	TRBV20-1	TRBJ2-3
CASMRGRDNEQFF	TGTGCCAGCATGCGCGGGAGGGACAATGAGCAGTTCTTC	TRBD2	many	TRBV2	TRBJ2-1
CASSFGNPYEQYF	TGTGCCAGCAGCTTCGGTAACCCCTACGAGCAGTACTTC	.	.	TRBV6-1	TRBJ2-7
CASSLQGSIGYGYTF	TGTGCCAGCAGTTTGCAGGGTTCGATCGGCTATGGCTACACCTTC	.	many	TRBV28	TRBJ1-2
CASTLPGRKNTEAFF	TGTGCCAGTACCCTCCCGGGCCGTAAAAACACTGAAGCTTTCTTT	.	few	TRBV19	TRBJ1-1
CASSEGADGNTIYF	TGTGCCAGCAGTGAAGGAGCAGATGGAAACACCATATATTTT	.	few	TRBV6-1	TRBJ1-3
CASSRGLGLEQYF	TGTGCCAGCAGCCGGGGACTAGGGCTCGAGCAGTACTTC	TRBD2	.	TRBV5-6	TRBJ2-7
CASSPGLAGRGGELFF	TGTGCCAGCTCGCCGGGACTAGCGGGAAGAGGCGGGGAGCTGTTTTTT	TRBD2	few	TRBV18	TRBJ2-2
CSVASDRISGNTIYF	TGCAGCGTTGCGAGCGACAGGATCTCTGGAAACACCATATATTTT	.	few	TRBV29-1	TRBJ1-3
CAWTPGTLNEQFF	TGTGCCTGGACCCCTGGGACGCTCAATGAGCAGTTCTTC	.	.	TRBV30	TRBJ2-1
CASSKMDGRAQHNQPQHF	TGTGCCAGCAGTAAAATGGACGGGAGGGCCCAGCATAATCAGCCCCAGCATTTT	.	.	TRBV27	TRBJ1-5